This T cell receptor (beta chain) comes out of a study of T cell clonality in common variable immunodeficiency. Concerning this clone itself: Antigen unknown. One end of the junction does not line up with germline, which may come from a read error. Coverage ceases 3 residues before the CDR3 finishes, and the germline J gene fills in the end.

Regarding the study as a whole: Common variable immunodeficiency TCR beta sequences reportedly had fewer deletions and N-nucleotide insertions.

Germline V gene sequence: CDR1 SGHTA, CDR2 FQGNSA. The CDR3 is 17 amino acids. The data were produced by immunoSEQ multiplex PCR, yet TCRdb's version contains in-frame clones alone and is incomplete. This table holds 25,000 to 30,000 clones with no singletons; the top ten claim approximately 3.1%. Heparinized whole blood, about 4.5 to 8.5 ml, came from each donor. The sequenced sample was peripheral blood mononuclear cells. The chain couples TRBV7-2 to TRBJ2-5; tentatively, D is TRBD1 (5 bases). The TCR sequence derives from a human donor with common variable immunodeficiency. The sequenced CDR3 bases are TGTGCCAGCAGCATAGCCGGCCAAACAGGAGCACAAGAGACC. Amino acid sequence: CASSIAGQTGAQET. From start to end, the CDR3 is CASSIAGQTGAQETQYF.